Presented here are 2 T cell receptor beta chains from one specimen sequenced in a study of cytomegalovirus exposure and HLA in healthy donors. PCR was performed using 60 Vbeta and 13 Jbeta primers. Profiled with immunoSEQ multiplex PCR; TCRdb holds only in-frame clones, not every one. The table lists about 100,000 clones, about 79% of them singletons. Sequenced material: PBMCs. The source is a man between 60 and 70 years old in good health and CMV-seropositive.

The CDR3 DNA sequence: TGTGCCAGCAGTTCGGGAGAGACCCAGTACTTC. It translates to CASSSGETQYF. The chain combines TRBV6-6 with TRBJ2-5; no definite D call. Trimming pared 4 bases from V and 4 bases from J, leaving 4 bases between. CDR1 and CDR2 from the germline V gene are MNHNY and SVGAGI (reference sequence). The CDR3 has 11 amino acids.

The CDR3 here is CASSLSTGEGGYTF. The CDR3 nucleotides read TGCGCCAGCAGCTTGTCCACAGGGGAAGGAGGCTACACCTTC. The rearrangement links TRBV5-1 to TRBJ1-2; 7 bases align to TRBD1. V lost 1 base to trimming and J lost 8 bases; unmatched junction nucleotides: 8. There are 14 residues in the CDR3. Germline CDR1 and CDR2: SGHRS and YFSETQ.